This T cell receptor beta chain was sequenced during a study of radiation and T cells in renal cell carcinoma (dated by TCRdb to about 2020). With regard to the full study: Samples were obtained from a clinical trial, in which 15 Gy stereotactic body radiation therapy was delivered to primary renal cell carcinomas and nephrectomy was performed 4 weeks later. In total, 53 samples underwent TCR beta sequencing: around 25 tumors plus 27 peripheral blood samples. Across all 55 or so samples, 4,016,671 unique CDR3 nucleotide sequences, encoding 2.5 million to 3 million unique CDR3 amino acid sequences, were identified.

In the paper's terms, the time point label means: blood 2 weeks post-SBRT. Read against the paper, the sample's treatment or condition label means: 15 Gy SBRT to primary tumor, nephrectomy 4 weeks later. Serial peripheral blood from radiation-treated patients was sampled at baseline, 2 weeks and 4 weeks after SBRT to track tumor-enriched clonotypes. All patients had renal cell carcinoma with clear cell pathology. Genomic DNA for TCR sequencing was prepared using the QIAamp DNA Blood Mini Kit (Qiagen). The analyses included only samples that passed all quality control checks. TCR beta libraries were generated from genomic DNA with the immunoSEQ kit, following the manufacturer's recommendations. To prepare the libraries, a first multiplex PCR with proprietary primers was run, followed by a second PCR that added unique barcodes, and a bead cleanup was done after each round. A kit-provided positive control reaction and a negative control reaction were included in every sample batch. The final libraries underwent checking on an Agilent 4200 TapeStation D1000 ScreenTape, volumetric pooling, and quantification by qPCR. An Illumina NextSeq500 fitted with a MidOutput 150-cycle cartridge performed the sequencing, running 156 Read1 cycles and 15 Index1 cycles with the kit's custom primers. The pooled library was loaded at about 0.96 pM, and 20% PhiX control was spiked in. From the authors' description of their analysis: Vendor-processed data were analyzed in R, with a clonotype defined as all T cells sharing the same CDR3 nucleotide sequence. For clone abundance analyses, frequencies were normalized to the 10,000 most abundant clones per sample. Public T cell clones, which averaged fewer than five per sample, were excluded before analysis. Tumor-enriched clonotypes and baseline blood-enriched clonotypes were defined as those with an abundance difference of at least 32-fold between compartments. A beta-binomial differential abundance model was applied to find clonotypes that expanded or contracted between blood time points. Tumor-blood repertoire similarity was measured with the Baroni-Urbani and Buser coefficient, and groups were compared using two-tailed Wilcoxon tests in R. The clones in this table, taken by TCRdb from immuneACCESS, are in-frame only. Not every clone is retained; where verified, under half of the shortfall comes from an unresolved V gene, and the cause of the rest is unknown. V, J and clone size reflect that table, while D and trimming were determined from the DNA. This sample has approximately 120,000 clones in its table, and around 82% of those were observed once. Roughly 6.2% of the sample is held by the ten biggest clonotypes.

On this clone itself: What this receptor recognizes is not known. Base-call qualities are not available, and no considerably larger clone is one nucleotide away.

The paper as a whole reports these results and caveats: Because no pretreatment tumor biopsies were available, whether clonotypes were present in the tumor at baseline could not be determined. Effects of radiation dose or scheduling on the TCR repertoire could not be addressed with the single-armed trial design. Tracking of blood repertoire dynamics stopped at approximately 4 weeks after treatment, with no follow-up past that point. In blood, the top tumor clonotypes increased between baseline and 2 weeks post-radiation and then shrank by 4 weeks, which suggests that tumor-resident clones expanded only transiently.

The clonotype was recovered from a man aged 45 to 65 with renal cell carcinoma. Here the sequenced sample was blood, taken from a patient whose treatment included radiotherapy and nephrectomy.

The bases are TGTGCCAGCAGCCCACAGGGGGATAGGGACACTGAAGCTTTCTTT. This sequence encodes CASSPQGDRDTEAFF. This sequence uses TRBV7-2 and TRBJ1-1, and 8 bases in between align with TRBD1. The CDR3, from cysteine to phenylalanine, totals 15 residues. Only CDR3 DNA is held: 45 bases, read in frame from base 1. The junction shows trimming of 5 bases on V and 3 bases on J, and the gene matches do not reach 8 bases of it. The germline V gene specifies SGHTA as CDR1 and FQGNSA as CDR2. The entire variable domain, with the stretches around the CDR3 drawn from the reference TRBV7-2 and TRBJ1-1 proteins, is GAGVSQSPSNKVTEKGKDVELRCDPISGHTALYWYRQSLGQGLEFLIYFQGNSAPDKSGLPSDRFSAERTGGSVSTLTIQRTQQEDSAVYLCASSPQGDRDTEAFFGQGTRLTVV.